This TCR beta chain appears in the sequencing data of a study of blood T cell repertoires in COVID-19. For the study at large: PBMCs, B-cell-depleted T cells, or T cells provided the cDNA or gDNA that made up the material.

CDR1 and CDR2 from the germline V gene are LNHDA and SQIVND (reference sequence). There are 14 residues in the CDR3. Trimming removed 6 bases at V and 0 bases at J, with 11 bases between. Worth noting for this clone: The same CDR3 is also encoded by other DNA sequences in this sample.

In the authors' workflow: Amplification of reference gene primers provided the estimated nucleated cell counts. The table came from immunoSEQ multiplex PCR; TCRdb's copy has only in-frame clones and leaves some out. V, J and clone size reflect that table, while D and trimming were determined from the DNA. The table records 90,000 or so clones, about 83% of them present only once. The sample was peripheral blood. This TCR came from a human donor in a cohort sampled during active COVID-19. V and J are TRBV19 and TRBJ1-1; D may be TRBD1 (6 bases). CDR3 bases: TGTGCCAGTAGGGACAGCGCTATGAACACTGAAGCTTTCTTT. This encodes CASRDSAMNTEAFF.